This TCR beta chain was retrieved from a study of T cell responses to AZD1222 COVID-19 vaccine. This clone was seen a single time. Libraries were prepared by immunoSEQ multiplex PCR; TCRdb keeps only in-frame clonotypes and omits some of them. The data show about 55,000 clones, 70% to 90% seen once. CDR1 is SGHVS and CDR2 is FQNEAQ in the germline V gene. This CDR3 region has 13 residues. V was trimmed by 5 bases and J by 1 base, leaving 6 bases between them. V usage is TRBV7-8 and J usage is TRBJ2-1; D remains ambiguous. The material was peripheral blood, obtained on day 0 of AZD1222 vaccination. The sequence was obtained from an adult in good health. CDR3 sequence (DNA): TGTGCCAGCAGCCGGGCTTCCTACAATGAGCAGTTCTTC. It translates to CASSRASYNEQFF. Together with reference TRBV7-8 and TRBJ2-1, the CDR3 gives the full variable domain: GAGVSQSPRYKVAKRGQDVALRCDPISGHVSLFWYQQALGQGPEFLTYFQNEAQLDKSGLPSDRFFAERPEGSVSTLKIQRTQQEDSAVYLCASSRASYNEQFFGPGTRLTVL.